The next 8 T cell receptor beta chains were all read from a single sample in a study of blood T cell repertoires in COVID-19. The method was immunoSEQ multiplex PCR; TCRdb's version includes in-frame clones alone and lacks a portion of them. The repertoire has roughly 290,000 clones, approximately 90% of them found once; the top ten carry nearly 7%. The material sequenced was peripheral blood. The source is a woman aged 25 to 39 with COVID-19, enrolled during active disease.

The chain employs TRBV23-1 and TRBJ2-7; D perhaps matches TRBD2 (5 bases). TRBV23-1 is known as an ORF, though its function is uncertain. This CDR3 contains 15 residues. The V gene lost 8 bases and the J gene lost 3 bases, with 20 bases spanning the gap. CDR3 bases: TGCGCCAGCCTCGCGGGCAGTCGCCTAGGCTACGAGCAGTACTTC. Its protein is CASLAGSRLGYEQYF.

The chain uses TRBV5-6 and TRBJ1-1; the D gene is possibly TRBD1 (5 bases). Trimming removed 5 bases from V and 5 bases from J, with 13 bases in between. The CDR3 has 13 residues. Germline V gene lookup returns CDR1 SGHDT and CDR2 YYEEEE. The chain's CDR3 is CASSSMGQTEAFF. The DNA for the CDR3 is TGTGCCAGCAGTTCGATGGGGCAGACTGAAGCTTTCTTT.

The rearrangement uses TRBV25-1 and TRBJ1-2; D perhaps matches TRBD1 (5 bases). V lost 5 bases to trimming and J lost 5 bases, with 15 bases between them. Germline CDR1 is MGHDK and CDR2 is SYGVNS. The CDR3 length is 14 residues. The CDR3 protein is CASSPSARVYGYTF. The CDR3 nucleotides read TGTGCCAGCAGTCCATCGGCCAGGGTATATGGCTACACCTTC.

This clone was recorded once. The chain is built from TRBV6-5 and TRBJ1-1; D is unresolved. The V gene's germline CDR1 is MNHEY and CDR2 SVGAGI. Trimming took off 3 bases at V and 0 bases at J, with 5 bases between the two ends. CDR3 size: 13 residues. In DNA, the CDR3 is TGTGCCAGCAGTTATTACATGAACACTGAAGCTTTCTTT. Amino acid sequence: CASSYYMNTEAFF.

The chain employs TRBV4-1 and TRBJ1-2, with 7 positions matching TRBD1. The CDR3 consists of 20 residues. V was pared by 4 bases and J by 0 bases, with 20 bases of the junction left unmatched. Germline-derived CDR1 and CDR2 are MGHRA and YSYEKL. CDR3 in amino acids: CASSRAPLQGERGANYGYTF. The CDR3 DNA sequence: TGCGCCAGCAGCCGCGCACCGCTTCAGGGGGAAAGAGGGGCTAACTATGGCTACACCTTC.

CDR3 sequence: CASSYRWTSGRAVQYF. The DNA for the CDR3 is TGTGCCAGCAGTTACCGTTGGACTAGCGGGAGGGCCGTGCAGTACTTC. The gene calls are TRBV6-5 and TRBJ2-7, with 15 bases lining up with TRBD2. Germline V gene lookup returns CDR1 MNHEY and CDR2 SVGAGI. The CDR3 has 16 amino acids. Losses at the gene ends were 2 bases for V and 9 bases for J; bases not matched to a gene: 8.

This rearrangement joins TRBV11-1 to TRBJ2-1; 8 bases are shared with TRBD1. Germline V lookup: CDR1 SGHAT, CDR2 FQDESV (reference sequence). The CDR3 has 16 residues. V lost 2 bases and J lost 6; bases outside the gene matches: 9. CDR3 nucleotide sequence: TGTGCCAGCAGCTTATTCCTAGGACAGGGATCCAATGAGCAGTTCTTC. It translates to CASSLFLGQGSNEQFF.

This chain links TRBV24-1 with TRBJ1-5; 9 bases align to TRBD1. With 4 bases clipped from V and 3 bases from J, the junction kept 6 bases outside the gene matches. The length of the CDR3 is 16 residues. Looked up from germline, CDR1 is KGHDR and CDR2 is SFDVKD. The CDR3 sequence: CATSESTGGLNQPQHF. The CDR3 bases are TGTGCCACCAGTGAGTCTACAGGGGGCCTCAATCAGCCCCAGCATTTT.